This T cell receptor beta chain was recorded in a study of cytomegalovirus exposure and HLA in healthy donors (dated by TCRdb to about 2017). At the level of the whole study: An earlier analysis of more than 550 of the donors reported about 280 Gb of sequence data and roughly 120 million unique TCR beta sequences obtained from about 170 million T cells. About 300 gigabases of sequencing data and around 85 million unique TCR sequences made up an early release that covered over 550 HLA-typed donors. Of the roughly 400 genotyped donors, 81% were placed in the genetic ancestry cluster associated with self-reported Caucasian donors. The aim of the study was to test whether cataloging public T cell receptors could identify signatures of past pathogen exposure. The study used immunosequencing to profile the T cell repertoires of approximately 640 subjects and linked those repertoires to cytomegalovirus serostatus. Along with the approximately 700-subject first cohort, a separate validation cohort of around 110 different subjects was used. The study combined high-throughput TCR immunosequencing, statistical association of individual TCRs with disease status, and machine learning to predict cytomegalovirus infection status. In a later analysis, previously published TCR beta repertoires from 550 to 750 donors were re-analyzed and high-resolution HLA genotyping was added so that TCR occurrence patterns could be studied. Rather than drawing on any new phenotypic data, the later analysis identified candidate immune exposures from TCR beta sequences and the way those sequences occurred across donors. In an earlier analysis of 587 of the donors, high-throughput TCR beta sequencing was used to judge whether each TCR beta V gene segment behaved as functional or pseudogenic. Donor age, sex, ethnicity and CMV serostatus were compiled together with the repertoire data. In a later genetic analysis, genome-wide SNP genotypes for about three fifths of the roughly 670 donors were used, and that subset was treated as a discovery cohort. All discovery cohort repertoires had been generated on a single sequencing platform. HLA typing covered class I and class II loci at four-digit resolution. The number of donors typed differed by locus, with roughly 629-640 for A, B, C, DRB1 and DQB1, around 520 for DQA1, 600 to 610 for DPA1, and some 440 for DPB1. Roughly five DR-DQ haplotypes were handled as single units for association and clustering, since linkage in the cohort was strong. Among roughly 400 genotyped donors of the cohort, an average of around 240,000 unique TCR beta nucleotide sequences were sequenced per donor, 15% to 20% of them non-productive.

The research as a whole found: A total of some 180 TCR beta chains were listed by the study as associated with cytomegalovirus. A cluster of highly shared sequence variants was judged likely to represent a technical artifact of the sequencing pipeline. Because HLA typing was unavailable for some donors at each locus, only the typed subset was used in association tests. Linkage disequilibrium might explain the correlated functional status among segregating V segments, but an unknown experimental factor could not be excluded. In both the original and validation cohorts, the classifier was reported to diagnose cytomegalovirus status with high specificity and sensitivity. Presence/absence analyses assumed roughly uniform sequencing depth across donors, an assumption that may not hold. In vitro tests confirmed that a few of the cytomegalovirus-associated TCR beta chains recognize cytomegalovirus antigens. Only TCR beta chains were sequenced in this cohort, and the absence of alpha or paired-chain data limited detectable features. The earlier analysis of some 540 of the donors excluded 15 to 20 rarely observed V segments, including chromosome 9 orphons, because counts were too low. The 87-base-pair reads could not distinguish some IMGT-functional V segments, including TRBV6-2 and TRBV6-3, so those segments were excluded. In a later analysis, the rate of TCR association differed among HLA loci, with DRB1 alleles having the most associated TCRs and HLA-C alleles having the fewest. In a later genetic analysis, fewer N-insertions in productive TCRs were reported among donors in an Asian-associated ancestry cluster than the roughly 700-donor mean. When HLA alleles, especially DR and DQ, strongly co-occurred, TCR associations were difficult to assign to individual alleles. A later analysis found that HLA-associated TCR beta chains were more clonally expanded and had lower generation probabilities than equally common non-associated chains. The authors suggested that the approach could potentially be generalized to other disease states and immunological phenotypes. A further reported finding was that TCR beta sequences accurately predicted the HLA-A and HLA-B alleles for most subjects in the first cohort. Broadly in line with IMGT annotations, most TCR beta V segments showed up in productive rearrangements about 87% or about 30% of the time in an earlier analysis of 450 to 600 of the donors. A later genetic analysis associated a missense DCLRE1C variant with V-gene and J-gene trimming of TCR beta chains, and an independent cohort replicated the association. At a false discovery rate of 0.05, a later analysis linked under 20,000 TCR beta sequences to specific HLA alleles. According to a later analysis, most CMV-associated TCR beta chains appeared to be HLA-restricted, and the HLA associations seemed to be driven largely by CMV exposure. According to a later analysis, parvovirus B19, influenza, CMV and Epstein-Barr virus appeared linked to several top co-occurrence clusters. CMV serostatus was the only immune exposure information available for the cohort. Most TCR sequences were observed very rarely across donors, whereas some public TCRs were present in many individuals.

From a lookup of the germline V gene, CDR1 and CDR2 are SGHVS and FNYEAQ. The junction shows trimming of 2 bases on V and 0 bases on J, plus 8 bases between the germline ends. The CDR3, cysteine through phenylalanine, is 15 amino acids long. Just the 45-base CDR3 DNA is kept, in frame starting at base 1. The cohort was made up of 650 to 700 healthy bone marrow donors. At the time of sampling, all cohort members were nominally healthy, though unrecorded immune exposures were likely present. The donor tested CMV seropositive and was one of the 289 seropositive cohort members. Every donor gave a peripheral blood sample, and the peripheral blood mononuclear cells from that sample were used for TCR beta sequencing. The Qiagen DNeasy Blood Extraction Kit was used to extract genomic DNA from the blood cell samples. Libraries were prepared through the immunoSEQ multiplex PCR assay. For the multiplex PCR, a mixture combining 60 forward primers for TCR Vbeta segments and 13 reverse primers for TCR Jbeta segments was used. Amplification of the CDR3 region of rearranged TCR beta genes was performed with a multiplex PCR assay on genomic DNA. The amplified TCR beta libraries were sequenced on the Illumina HiSeq System as 87-base-pair reads. Under the source paper's analysis protocol: In a later analysis, tens of millions of unique TCR beta chains were counted across the approximately 640 repertoires, and approximately 11 million of these chains were shared by at least two donors. A nearest-neighbor algorithm error-corrected the raw reads and collapsed the reads into unique sequences, merging closely related sequences to remove PCR and sequencing errors. V, D and J gene segments were assigned by aligning CDR3 sequences to IMGT reference sequences. For a sequence to be retained, a match of at least six nucleotides to both a V gene segment and a J gene segment was required. Rearrangements were called productive when the CDR3 lacked stop codons and stayed in frame with V and J; all others were non-productive. CDR3 was defined according to IMGT convention as the region running from the second conserved V-encoded cysteine to the conserved J-encoded phenylalanine. In an earlier analysis of roughly 610 of the donors, sequences lacking an unambiguous match to a single V gene segment were excluded. An earlier analysis of over 450 of the donors classified V segments as functional when productive rearrangements were above 56.7% and as segregating when the standard deviation between donors was above 5%. A statistical classification framework was built to diagnose cytomegalovirus status from the catalog of TCR beta chain sequences. A later analysis assigned V and J genes by comparing TCR nucleotide sequences with IMGT/GENE-DB human TR gene sequences. Using the TCRdist pipeline, a later analysis assigned CDR3 sequences along with most-parsimonious VDJ recombination scenarios. In a later analysis, each TCR beta chain was defined by its CDR3 amino acid sequence together with its V-gene family, and reads without a unique V-gene family were excluded. As a way to deal with suspected cross-contamination and a sequencing artifact, a later analysis dropped approximately 570 nucleotide sequences that were highly shared and had low generation probability. In a later analysis, a clonal expansion index was calculated for each public chain from normalized within-repertoire ranks of inferred template counts. A later analysis computed generation probabilities with a VDJ recombination model fitted to out-of-frame rearrangements, and checked the results against IGoR. In a later analysis, hypergeometric tests were used to score TCR-TCR, TCR-HLA and TCR-CMV co-occurrence, with a repertoire-size bias correction applied to TCR pairs. In a later analysis, false discovery rates were estimated by permuting HLA or CMV assignments 20 times. A later analysis grouped co-occurring TCRs with DBSCAN, adding TCRdist sequence similarity when clustering within HLA-allele-positive subsets. For co-occurrence clustering, repertoires with fewer than 30,000 or more than 120,000 public chains were excluded, along with about five repertoires with anomalous nucleotide sharing. TCRdb provides this immuneACCESS table in a form limited to in-frame rearrangements. Some clones are lacking; in checked studies, under half of them reflect an unresolved V gene, and why the rest are absent is not known. Clone size and V and J calls were adopted from that table, with D and trimming inferred from the DNA. Counted in this sample were about 90,000 clones; approximately 71% of them appeared once. The ten largest clones add up to about a sixth of the sample.

Concerning this clone: It has no known antigen specificity. Base qualities are not at hand, and no much larger clone is one base apart.

The rearrangement combines TRBV7-6 with TRBJ1-3; the D gene lacks a confident call. Sequenced material: PBMCs. The receptor was isolated from a woman between 18 and 30 years old in good health and CMV-seropositive. The DNA sequence is TGTGCCAGCAGCTTAAGAGAGAGCTCTGGAAACACCATATATTTT. The encoded protein is CASSLRESSGNTIYF. Full variable domain (CDR3 extended with the reference TRBV7-6 and TRBJ1-3 proteins): GAGVSQSPRYKVTKRGQDVALRCDPISGHVSLYWYRQALGQGPEFLTYFNYEAQQDKSGLPNDRFSAERPEGSISTLTIQRTEQRDSAMYRCASSLRESSGNTIYFGEGSWLTVV.